The 9 T cell receptor beta chains presented below share a single source sample, sequenced in a study of T cell responses to AZD1222 COVID-19 vaccine. The assay was immunoSEQ multiplex PCR, and TCRdb's table has in-frame clones only and misses some. This table has approximately 170,000 clones, around 91% appearing once. This specimen consisted of peripheral blood, obtained on day 0 of AZD1222 vaccination. The receptors stem from an adult in good health.

The rearrangement uses TRBV28 and TRBJ2-7; D gene uncertain. Germline CDR1 MDHEN, CDR2 SYDVKM. The CDR3 spans 15 residues. Trimming left V 5 bases short and J 1 base short, with 15 bases between. The CDR3 nucleotides are TGTGCCAGCAGTCCCGGGTCCCTAGGATCCTACGAGCAGTACTTC. As protein: CASSPGSLGSYEQYF.

The chain has TRBV18 and TRBJ1-4, with a possible D match to TRBD1 (6 bases). The V and J ends lost 5 bases and 7 bases respectively, with 14 bases between them. The CDR3 covers 14 residues. The V gene's germline CDR1 is KGHSH and CDR2 LQKENI. The CDR3 DNA reads TGTGCCAGCTCATCACAGGGCTCTGGTGAAAAACTGTTTTTT. Translating it yields CASSSQGSGEKLFF.

For this clone: At one end, the junction sequence differs from germline, possibly due to a read error. The chain recombines TRBV5-4 with TRBJ1-4; D uncertain. Germline lookup yields CDR1 SGHNT and CDR2 YYREEE (reference sequence). The CDR3 length is 13 residues. The CDR3 bases are TGTGCCAGCAGCCCACGAGACTCCACCAGAGAAATTTTT. The encoded protein is CASSPRDSTREIF.

The chain carries TRBV19 and TRBJ1-1; D remains unclear. Between the trimmed V and J ends, which lost 1 base and 10 bases, there was a span of 7 bases. This CDR3 is 11 amino acids long. Germline CDR1 reads LNHDA; CDR2 reads SQIVND (reference sequence). In nucleotides, the CDR3 is TGTGCCAGTAGTATAGGCGGGCTAGCTTTCTTT. Residues: CASSIGGLAFF.

The chain recombines TRBV19 with TRBJ1-2, with D unresolved. The germline V gene encodes CDR1 LNHDA and CDR2 SQIVND (reference sequence). The CDR3 has 17 amino acids. Trimming took off 1 base at V and 3 bases at J, with 18 bases between the two ends. The CDR3 DNA is TGTGCCAGTAGTATAGTACACTATGGCGGTACAGACTATGGCTACACCTTC. This sequence encodes CASSIVHYGGTDYGYTF.

The chain combines TRBV10-3 with TRBJ2-2, with a possible D match to TRBD2 (7 bases). This CDR3 has 14 amino acids. V was pared by 8 bases and J by 6 bases, with 16 bases between. Germline CDR1 ENHRY, CDR2 SYGVKD. The CDR3 sequence is CAIGGRGVSGELFF. In DNA, the CDR3 is TGTGCCATCGGGGGCCGGGGGGTGTCCGGGGAGCTGTTTTTT.

On this clone: Different DNA sequences within this sample yield the same CDR3. The genes are TRBV9 and TRBJ2-2; no definite D call. The germline V gene encodes CDR1 SGDLS and CDR2 YYNGEE. The CDR3 covers 12 residues. Trimming stripped 0 bases from V and 6 bases from J, with 3 bases between. CDR3 amino acids: CASSVDPGELFF. The CDR3 nucleotides are TGTGCCAGCAGCGTAGATCCCGGGGAGCTGTTTTTT.

The chain has TRBV5-1 and TRBJ1-4; D gene ambiguous. The CDR3 runs 15 residues. The germline CDR1 and CDR2 sequences are SGHRS and YFSETQ. The V and J ends lost 0 bases and 5 bases respectively, with 11 bases between them. The CDR3 sequence is CASSLAPSSNEKLFF. The CDR3 coding sequence is TGCGCCAGCAGCTTGGCCCCCAGTTCGAATGAAAAACTGTTTTTT.

With regard to this clone: The conserved closing phenylalanine or tryptophan is absent in this CDR3, likely reflecting a read error. The limits of the CDR3 on the DNA are not certain, so only TCRdb's listed CDR3 is given. This sequence joins TRBV2 and TRBJ1-1. Inclusive of both ends, the CDR3 amounts to 14 amino acids. Germline CDR1 SNHLY, CDR2 FYNNEI. CDR3 sequence reads: CASSDLAGVLPRRV.